The source of this T cell receptor (beta chain) is a study of blood T cell repertoires in COVID-19. The ends were cut back, 5 bases at V and 0 bases at J, with 5 bases in the middle. This CDR3 spans 14 amino acids. Per the germline V gene, CDR1 is MNHEY and CDR2 is SMNVEV (reference sequence). Measured with immunoSEQ multiplex PCR; TCRdb has only the in-frame clones, and not every one. Here the sample spans over 35,000 clones, roughly 85% being singletons. The TCR comes from a human donor in a cohort sampled during active COVID-19. The V and J genes are TRBV27 and TRBJ2-6, with D perhaps matching TRBD2 (5 bases). The sequencing sample was made of peripheral blood. DNA of the CDR3: TGTGCCAGCAGTGGACTCTCTGGGGCCAACGTCCTGACTTTC. Its protein is CASSGLSGANVLTF. Supplemented by reference TRBV27 and TRBJ2-6, the full variable domain reads EAQVTQNPRYLITVTGKKLTVTCSQNMNHEYMSWYRQDPGLGLRQIYYSMNVEVTDKGDVPEGYKVSRKEKRNFPLILESPSPNQTSLYFCASSGLSGANVLTFGAGSRLTVL.